The table lists the clone carrying this T cell receptor beta chain with many counts. Antigen unknown. This CDR3 is also generated by other DNA sequences in the sample. CDR1 DFQATT and CDR2 SNEGSKA come from the germline V gene (reference sequence). V lost 5 bases and J 2 bases, leaving 16 bases between the germline ends. This CDR3 comprises 14 residues. TCRdb reanalyzed the PCR reads via MiXCR. This table has about 92,000 clones, 15% appearing once. The data were taken from a study of metastatic and nonmetastatic thyroid tumors. Study-wide findings and caveats: Malignant tumors reportedly showed significantly higher TCR beta diversity than benign nodules in both blood and tumor.

Until they underwent thyroid surgery, no patient had received any treatment. The sequencing input was blood. The rearrangement links TRBV20-1 to TRBJ2-7, with D perhaps TRBD2 (6 bases). The TCR sequence derives from a female donor with papillary thyroid cancer or a benign thyroid nodule (not recorded which). Some clones in this sample may be carry-over from other donors' samples. CDR3 sequence reads: CSAQAGLATYEQYF. The CDR3 coding sequence is TGCAGTGCTCAGGCGGGGCTAGCGACCTACGAGCAGTACTTC.